One and the same sample provided the 9 T cell receptor beta chains below, sequenced in a study of beta chain features in type 1 diabetes. No antigen is known for these receptors. Sequencing targeted expressed TCRB transcripts, as all isolated RNA had been reverse transcribed. Measured with immunoSEQ multiplex PCR; TCRdb has only the in-frame clones, and not every one. The data hold 150,000 to 180,000 clones, with 10% to 13% observed a single time. Study findings and constraints: All four CD4+ subsets from Type 1 diabetes patients carried moderately but significantly shorter TCRB CDR3s.

Sequenced material: central memory CD4+ T cells from blood. These receptors originate from a young man with type 1 diabetes.

The chain is built from TRBV7-9 and TRBJ2-7; D remains ambiguous. Germline loops: CDR1 SEHNR, CDR2 FQNEAQ (reference sequence). The CDR3 consists of 13 residues. V lost 11 bases, J lost 2 bases, and 16 bases lay in between. CDR3 bases: TGTGCCGGCTCGTCTGACATCACCTACGAGCAGTACTTC. It encodes CAGSSDITYEQYF. The variable domain in full, completed from reference TRBV7-9 and TRBJ2-7, reads DTGVSQNPRHKITKRGQNVTFRCDPISEHNRLYWYRQTLGQGPEFLTYFQNEAQLEKSRLLSDRFSAERPKGSFSTLEIQRTEQGDSAMYLCAGSSDITYEQYFGPGTRLTVT.

The chain joins TRBV4-3 to TRBJ2-1; D is unresolved. CDR3 length: 16 amino acids. Trimming pared 0 bases from V and 0 bases from J, leaving 9 bases between. Germline lookup yields CDR1 LGHNA and CDR2 YSLEER. The DNA for the CDR3 is TGCGCCAGCAGCCAAGAGTATGGAGACTCCTACAATGAGCAGTTCTTC. Translation: CASSQEYGDSYNEQFF.

This chain joins TRBV5-1 and TRBJ2-1; weak D call: TRBD1 (6 bases). The CDR3 sequence is 14 residues long. Trimming pared 4 bases from V and 3 bases from J, leaving 11 bases between. From germline, CDR1 is SGHRS and CDR2 YFSETQ. The CDR3 region is CASSRGQSYNEQFF. The CDR3 coding sequence is TGCGCCAGCAGCAGAGGACAGAGCTACAATGAGCAGTTCTTC.

The chain recombines TRBV10-3 with TRBJ1-2; a possible D gene is TRBD1 (5 bases). Per germline, CDR1 ENHRY and CDR2 SYGVKD. The CDR3 runs to 12 residues. V shed 7 bases and J shed 8 bases, with 14 bases lying between them. CDR3 in DNA: TGTGCCATCACGGAGGGGCAGGGCGGCTACACCTTC. Residues: CAITEGQGGYTF.

A few counts support this clone. This chain connects TRBV6-5 to TRBJ1-1; no reliable D call. Germline CDR1 reads MNHEY; CDR2 reads SVGAGI. V was clipped by 0 bases and J by 8 bases, with 13 bases between them. The CDR3 is 14 residues long. The CDR3 here is CASSYSSGQREAFF. As DNA, the CDR3 is TGTGCCAGCAGTTACTCGTCTGGCCAAAGAGAAGCTTTCTTT.

In this sample, this clone turned up a few times. The V call is TRBV4-2, the J call TRBJ2-2; unclear D gene. The length of the CDR3 is 16 residues. Trimming removed 0 bases at V and 1 base at J, with 9 bases between. Per the germline V gene, CDR1 is LGHNA and CDR2 is YNFKEQ. This CDR3 reads CASSQESSKNTGELFF. CDR3 coding DNA: TGTGCCAGCAGCCAAGAGAGTTCGAAGAACACCGGGGAGCTGTTTTTT.

The chain employs TRBV28 and TRBJ2-1; 10 nucleotides align to TRBD2. CDR1 and CDR2 (germline): MDHEN, SYDVKM. The V gene end was trimmed by 5 bases and the J gene end by 7 bases; junction bases not matched to a gene: 8. The CDR3 is 15 amino acids. In DNA form, the CDR3 reads TGTGCCAGCAGTCCGTCTAGCGGGGGTTGGAATGAGCAGTTCTTC. This codes for CASSPSSGGWNEQFF.

The CDR3 nucleotides read TGTGCCAGCAGCCCCTGGACTAGCGGGAGTCCGACAGATACGCAGTATTTT. Amino acids: CASSPWTSGSPTDTQYF. This chain uses TRBV11-2 with TRBJ2-3, with 13 bases identical to TRBD2. Germline values: CDR1 SGHAT, CDR2 FQNNGV. The CDR3 sequence is 17 residues long. With 5 bases clipped from V and 3 bases from J, the junction kept 8 bases outside the gene matches.

The CDR3 protein is CASSPRDSRTDTQYF. CDR3 DNA: TGCGCCAGCAGCCCGCGGGACTCACGCACAGATACGCAGTATTTT. The chain is built from TRBV5-1 and TRBJ2-3; maybe TRBD2 (6 bases). V was shortened by 4 bases and J by 1 base, with 13 bases between the two germline ends. The CDR3 length is 15 residues. The germline gives CDR1 SGHRS, CDR2 YFSETQ.